A single T cell receptor (beta chain) is shown here with its context. The antigen remains unidentified. The sample is drawn from a study of CD8 T cells in ankylosing spondylitis. Molecular-barcoded quantitative 5'-RACE produced these TCR beta libraries. TCRdb analysed the 5' RACE reads with MiXCR anew, one entry per CDR3 protein. The sample shows hundreds of thousands of distinct CDR3 sequences, 25% to 30% of them seen only once. This CDR3 spans 15 amino acids. After removal of 1 base from V and 6 bases from J, the junction contained 5 bases not matched to a gene. Germline CDR1 reads SGHTA; CDR2 reads FQGNSA. Study outcomes and limitations: The clones that were linked to disease were reported to be significantly enriched in matched synovial fluid samples from ankylosing spondylitis patients. CD8+ disease-linked clones were present at relatively low frequencies in blood. Seemingly characteristic of ankylosing spondylitis blood was a TCR beta motif consisting of roughly 8 highly homologous variants. Certain motif variants had earlier appeared in reactive arthritis synovial fluid and blood.

The TCR was taken from a male donor with ankylosing spondylitis. The sample consisted of blood, either unsorted or a sorted T cell fraction (not recorded which). This rearrangement joins TRBV7-2 to TRBJ2-1; TRBD2 matches 8 bases. CDR3 region: CASSLGGSGANEQFF. The CDR3 DNA is TGTGCCAGCAGCTTAGGGGGTAGCGGGGCCAATGAGCAGTTCTTC.